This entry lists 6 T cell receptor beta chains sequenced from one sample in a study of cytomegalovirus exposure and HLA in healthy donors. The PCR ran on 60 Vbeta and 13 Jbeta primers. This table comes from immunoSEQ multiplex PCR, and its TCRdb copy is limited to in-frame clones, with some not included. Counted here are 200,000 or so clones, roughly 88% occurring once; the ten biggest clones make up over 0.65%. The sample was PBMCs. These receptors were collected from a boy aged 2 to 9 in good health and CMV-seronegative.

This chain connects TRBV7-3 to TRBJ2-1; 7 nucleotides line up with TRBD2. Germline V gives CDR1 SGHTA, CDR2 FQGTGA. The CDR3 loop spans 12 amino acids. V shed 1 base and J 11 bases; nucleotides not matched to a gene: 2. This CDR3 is CASSLNGGKQFF. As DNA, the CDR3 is TGTGCCAGCAGCTTAAACGGGGGGAAGCAGTTCTTC.

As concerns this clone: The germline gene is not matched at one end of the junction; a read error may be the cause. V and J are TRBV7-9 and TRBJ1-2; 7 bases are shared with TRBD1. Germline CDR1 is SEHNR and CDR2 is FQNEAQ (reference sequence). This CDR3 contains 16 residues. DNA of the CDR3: TGTTCCAGCAGCTTAGCAGGACAGGCGGAGGGCTATGGCTACACCTTC. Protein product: CSSSLAGQAEGYGYTF. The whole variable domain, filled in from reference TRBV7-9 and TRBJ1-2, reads DTGVSQNPRHKITKRGQNVTFRCDPISEHNRLYWYRQTLGQGPEFLTYFQNEAQLEKSRLLSDRFSAERPKGSFSTLEIQRTEQGDSAMYLCSSSLAGQAEGYGYTFGSGTRLTVV.

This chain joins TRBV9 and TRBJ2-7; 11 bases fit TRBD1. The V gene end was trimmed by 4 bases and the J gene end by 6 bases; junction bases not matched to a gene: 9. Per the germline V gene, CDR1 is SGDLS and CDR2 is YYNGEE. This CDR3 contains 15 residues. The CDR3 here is CASSLGQGATFEQYF. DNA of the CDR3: TGTGCCAGCAGCCTCGGACAGGGGGCAACGTTCGAGCAGTACTTC.

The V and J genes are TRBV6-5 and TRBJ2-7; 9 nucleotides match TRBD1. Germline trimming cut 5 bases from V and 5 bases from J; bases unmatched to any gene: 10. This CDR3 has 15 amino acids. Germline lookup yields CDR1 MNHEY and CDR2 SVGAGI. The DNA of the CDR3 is TGTGCCAGCAGTCGCGCCGGGACAGGGAGTCACGAGCAGTACTTC. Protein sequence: CASSRAGTGSHEQYF.

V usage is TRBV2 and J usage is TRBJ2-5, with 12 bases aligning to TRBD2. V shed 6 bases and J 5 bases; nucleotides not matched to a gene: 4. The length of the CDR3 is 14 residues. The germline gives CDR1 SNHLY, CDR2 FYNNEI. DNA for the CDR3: TGTGCCAGCAGGCTAGCGGGGGGGCGGGAGACCCAGTACTTC. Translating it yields CASRLAGGRETQYF.

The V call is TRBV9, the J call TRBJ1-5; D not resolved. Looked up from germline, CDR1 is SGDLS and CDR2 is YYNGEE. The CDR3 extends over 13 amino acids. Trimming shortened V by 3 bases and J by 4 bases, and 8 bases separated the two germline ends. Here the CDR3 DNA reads TGTGCCAGCAGCGCCGTCTCGAATCAGCCCCAGCATTTT. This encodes CASSAVSNQPQHF.